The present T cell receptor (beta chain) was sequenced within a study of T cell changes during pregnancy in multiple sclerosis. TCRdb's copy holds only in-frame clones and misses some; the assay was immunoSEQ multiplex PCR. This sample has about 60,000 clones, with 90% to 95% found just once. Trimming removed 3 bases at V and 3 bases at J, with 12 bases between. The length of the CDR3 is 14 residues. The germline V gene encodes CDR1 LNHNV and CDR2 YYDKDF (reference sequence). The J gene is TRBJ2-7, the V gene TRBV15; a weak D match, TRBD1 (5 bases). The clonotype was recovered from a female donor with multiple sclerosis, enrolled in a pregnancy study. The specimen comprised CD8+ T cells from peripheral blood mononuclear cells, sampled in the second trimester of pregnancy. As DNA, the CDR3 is TGTGCCACCAGCAGGGCCTGGGGCGGCTACGAGCAGTACTTC. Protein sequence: CATSRAWGGYEQYF.